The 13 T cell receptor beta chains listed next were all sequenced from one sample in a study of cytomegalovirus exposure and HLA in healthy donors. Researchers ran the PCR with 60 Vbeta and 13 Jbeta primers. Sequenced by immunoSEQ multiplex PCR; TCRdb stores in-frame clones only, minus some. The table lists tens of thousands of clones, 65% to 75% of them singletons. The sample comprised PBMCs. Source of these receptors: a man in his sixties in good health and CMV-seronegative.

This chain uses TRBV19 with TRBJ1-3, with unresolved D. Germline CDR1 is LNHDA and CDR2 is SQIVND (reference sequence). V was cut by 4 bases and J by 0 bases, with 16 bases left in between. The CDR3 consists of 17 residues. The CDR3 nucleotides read TGTGCCAGTAGTACCCCCCCATCCCAATTCTCTGGAAACACCATATATTTT. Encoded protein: CASSTPPSQFSGNTIYF.

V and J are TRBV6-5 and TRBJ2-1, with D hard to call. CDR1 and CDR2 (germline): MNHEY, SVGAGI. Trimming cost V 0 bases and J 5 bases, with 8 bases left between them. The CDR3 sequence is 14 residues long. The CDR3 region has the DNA TGTGCCAGCAGTTACTCCCCTGGCCACAATGAGCAGTTCTTC. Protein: CASSYSPGHNEQFF.

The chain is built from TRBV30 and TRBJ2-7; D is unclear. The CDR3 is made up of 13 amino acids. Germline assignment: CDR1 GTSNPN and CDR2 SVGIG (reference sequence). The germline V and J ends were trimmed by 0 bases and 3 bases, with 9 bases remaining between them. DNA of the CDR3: TGTGCCTGGAGTGTTGGCCATTTCTACGAGCAGTACTTC. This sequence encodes CAWSVGHFYEQYF.

Here the CDR3 DNA reads TGTGCCAGCAGCTTGCCGGGTTACGAGCAGTACTTC. As protein: CASSLPGYEQYF. The chain links TRBV5-5 to TRBJ2-7; no definite D call. The CDR3 is 12 residues long. Germline V gene lookup returns CDR1 SGHKS and CDR2 YYEKEE (reference sequence). The V and J ends lost 1 base and 4 bases respectively, with 6 bases between them.

The CDR3 region is CATLPRGDNEQFF. The CDR3 bases are TGTGCCACCCTCCCCCGGGGAGACAATGAGCAGTTCTTC. The chain is built from TRBV6-1 and TRBJ2-1; the D gene is possibly TRBD2 (5 bases). Germline loops: CDR1 MNHNS, CDR2 SASEGT. The CDR3 runs to 13 residues. V was clipped by 10 bases and J by 5 bases, with 15 bases between them.

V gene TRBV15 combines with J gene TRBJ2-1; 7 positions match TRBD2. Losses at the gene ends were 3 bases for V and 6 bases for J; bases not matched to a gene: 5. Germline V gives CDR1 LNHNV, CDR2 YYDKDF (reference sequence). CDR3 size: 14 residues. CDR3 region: CATSRGGVVNEQFF. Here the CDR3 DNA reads TGTGCCACCAGCAGGGGAGGGGTGGTCAATGAGCAGTTCTTC.

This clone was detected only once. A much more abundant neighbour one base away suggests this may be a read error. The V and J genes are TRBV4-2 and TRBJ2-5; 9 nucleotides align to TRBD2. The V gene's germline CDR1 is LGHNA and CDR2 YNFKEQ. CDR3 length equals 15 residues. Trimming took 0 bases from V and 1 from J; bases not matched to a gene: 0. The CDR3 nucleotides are TGTGCCAGCAGCCAAGAGCGGGAGGGCCAAGAGACCCAGTACTTC. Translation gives CASSQEREGQETQYF.

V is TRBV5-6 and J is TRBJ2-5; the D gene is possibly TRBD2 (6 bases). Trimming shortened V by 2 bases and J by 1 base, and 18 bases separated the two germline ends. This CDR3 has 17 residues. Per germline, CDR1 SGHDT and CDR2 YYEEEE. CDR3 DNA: TGTGCCAGCAGCTTAGTGTGGGCGGGGACCTTCCAAGAGACCCAGTACTTC. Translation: CASSLVWAGTFQETQYF. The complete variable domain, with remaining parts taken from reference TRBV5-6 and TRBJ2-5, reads DAGVTQSPTHLIKTRGQQVTLRCSPKSGHDTVSWYQQALGQGPQFIFQYYEEEERQRGNFPDRFSGHQFPNYSSELNVNALLLGDSALYLCASSLVWAGTFQETQYFGPGTRLLVL.

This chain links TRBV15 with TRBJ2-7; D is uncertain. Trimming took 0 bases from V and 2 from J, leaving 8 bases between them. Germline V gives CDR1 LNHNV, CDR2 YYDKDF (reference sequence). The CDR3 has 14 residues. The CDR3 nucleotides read TGTGCCACCAGCAGAGACTGGGCCGCCTACGAGCAGTACTTC. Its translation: CATSRDWAAYEQYF.

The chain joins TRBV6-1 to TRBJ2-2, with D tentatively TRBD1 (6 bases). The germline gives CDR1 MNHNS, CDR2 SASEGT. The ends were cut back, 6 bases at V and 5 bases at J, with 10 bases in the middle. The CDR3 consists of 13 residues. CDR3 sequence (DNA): TGTGCCAGCAGAAGAACAGGGACCGGGGAGCTGTTTTTT. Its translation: CASRRTGTGELFF.

The DNA of the CDR3 is TGTGCCAGCAGCTTAGGGACAGGGTTACCAGATACGCAGTATTTT. Translated: CASSLGTGLPDTQYF. This chain links TRBV5-6 with TRBJ2-3, with 9 bases that match TRBD1. The trim removed 2 bases at V and 4 bases at J, leaving 5 bases unmatched. The CDR3 has 15 residues. Germline V gene sequence: CDR1 SGHDT, CDR2 YYEEEE.

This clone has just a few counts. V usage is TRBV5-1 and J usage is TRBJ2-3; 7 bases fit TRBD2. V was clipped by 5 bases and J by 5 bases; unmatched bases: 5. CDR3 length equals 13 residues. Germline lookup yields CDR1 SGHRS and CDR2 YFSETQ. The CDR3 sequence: CASRWSGGDTQYF. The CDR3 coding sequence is TGCGCCAGCAGGTGGTCGGGGGGAGATACGCAGTATTTT.

The CDR3 DNA follows: TGTGCCAGCAGTGGGGGACAGCTCCAAGAGACCCAGTACTTC. Protein sequence: CASSGGQLQETQYF. The V gene is TRBV6-1, the J gene TRBJ2-5; 7 nucleotides align to TRBD1. The trim removed 4 bases at V and 1 base at J, leaving 3 bases unmatched. The CDR3 runs 14 residues. Germline CDR1 and CDR2: MNHNS and SASEGT.